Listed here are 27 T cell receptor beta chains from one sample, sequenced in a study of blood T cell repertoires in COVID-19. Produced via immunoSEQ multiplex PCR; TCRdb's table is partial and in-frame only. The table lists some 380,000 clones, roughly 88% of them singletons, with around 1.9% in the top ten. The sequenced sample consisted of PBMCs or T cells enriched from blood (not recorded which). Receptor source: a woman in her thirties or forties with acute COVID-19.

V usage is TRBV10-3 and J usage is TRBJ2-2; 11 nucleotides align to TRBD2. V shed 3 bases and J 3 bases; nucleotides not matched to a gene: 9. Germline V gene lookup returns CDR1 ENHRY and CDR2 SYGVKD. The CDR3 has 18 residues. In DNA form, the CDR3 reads TGTGCCATCAGTGAAGGAGTAGCGGGGGGGCCGGACACCGGGGAGCTGTTTTTT. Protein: CAISEGVAGGPDTGELFF.

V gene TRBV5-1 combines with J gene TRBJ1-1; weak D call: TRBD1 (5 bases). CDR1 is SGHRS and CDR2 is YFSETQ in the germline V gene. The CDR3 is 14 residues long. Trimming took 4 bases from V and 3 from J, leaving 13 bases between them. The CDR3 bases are TGCGCCAGCAGCCCGATTCTAGGGGACACTGAAGCTTTCTTT. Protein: CASSPILGDTEAFF.

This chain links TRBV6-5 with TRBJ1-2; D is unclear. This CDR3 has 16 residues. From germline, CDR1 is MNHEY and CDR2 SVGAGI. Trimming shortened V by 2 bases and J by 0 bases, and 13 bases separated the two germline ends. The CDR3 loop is CASSYNRVVANYGYTF. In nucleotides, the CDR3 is TGTGCCAGCAGTTACAATCGGGTTGTGGCTAACTATGGCTACACCTTC.

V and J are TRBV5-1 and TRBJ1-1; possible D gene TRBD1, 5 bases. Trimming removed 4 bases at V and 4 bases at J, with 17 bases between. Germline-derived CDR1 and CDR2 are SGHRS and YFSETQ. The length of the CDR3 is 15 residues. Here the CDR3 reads CASSGGPGRSTEAFF. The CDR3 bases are TGCGCCAGCAGCGGAGGCCCAGGGAGGAGCACTGAAGCTTTCTTT.

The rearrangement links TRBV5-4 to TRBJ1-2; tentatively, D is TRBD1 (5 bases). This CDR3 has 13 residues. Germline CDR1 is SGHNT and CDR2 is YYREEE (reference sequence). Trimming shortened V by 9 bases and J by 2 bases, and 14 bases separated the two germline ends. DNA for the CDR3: TGTGCCACCCGGGGCGGGGAAAACTATGGCTACACCTTC. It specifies CATRGGENYGYTF.

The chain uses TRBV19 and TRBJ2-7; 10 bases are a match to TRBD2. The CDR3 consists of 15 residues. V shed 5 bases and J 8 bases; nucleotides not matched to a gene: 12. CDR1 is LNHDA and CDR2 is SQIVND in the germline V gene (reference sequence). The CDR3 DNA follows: TGTGCCAGTAGTCTGTCTCATAGCGGGGGGCTCAAGCAGTACTTC. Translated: CASSLSHSGGLKQYF.

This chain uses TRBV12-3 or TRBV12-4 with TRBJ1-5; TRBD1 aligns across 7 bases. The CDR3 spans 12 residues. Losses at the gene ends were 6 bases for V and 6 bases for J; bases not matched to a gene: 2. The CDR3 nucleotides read TGTGCCAGCAGATCAGGGGGTCAGCCCCAGCATTTT. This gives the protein CASRSGGQPQHF.

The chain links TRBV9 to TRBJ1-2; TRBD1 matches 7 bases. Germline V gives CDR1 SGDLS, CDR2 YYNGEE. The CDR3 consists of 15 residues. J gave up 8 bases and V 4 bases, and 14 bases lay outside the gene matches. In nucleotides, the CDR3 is TGTGCCAGCAGCCCCCGAATAGACAGGGTTTACGGCTACACCTTC. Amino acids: CASSPRIDRVYGYTF.

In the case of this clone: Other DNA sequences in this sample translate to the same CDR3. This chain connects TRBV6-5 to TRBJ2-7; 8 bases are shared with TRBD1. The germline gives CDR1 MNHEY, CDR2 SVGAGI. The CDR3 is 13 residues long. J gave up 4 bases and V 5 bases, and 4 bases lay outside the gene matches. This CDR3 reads CASSRTGSYEQYF. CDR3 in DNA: TGTGCCAGCAGTCGGACAGGGTCTTACGAGCAGTACTTC.

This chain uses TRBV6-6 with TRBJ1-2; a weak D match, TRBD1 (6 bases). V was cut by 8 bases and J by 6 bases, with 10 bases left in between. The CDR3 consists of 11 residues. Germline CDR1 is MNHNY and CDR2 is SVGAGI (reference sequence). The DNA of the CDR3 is TGTGCCAGCGAGGGGGGGAATGGCTACACCTTC. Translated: CASEGGNGYTF.

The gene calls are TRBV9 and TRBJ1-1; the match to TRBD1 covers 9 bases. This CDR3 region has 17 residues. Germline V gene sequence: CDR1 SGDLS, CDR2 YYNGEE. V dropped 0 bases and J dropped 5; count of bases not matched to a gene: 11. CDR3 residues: CASSVGGTGYGRTEAFF. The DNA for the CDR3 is TGTGCCAGCAGCGTAGGCGGGACAGGGTATGGGAGGACTGAAGCTTTCTTT. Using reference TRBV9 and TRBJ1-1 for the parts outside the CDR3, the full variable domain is DSGVTQTPKHLITATGQRVTLRCSPRSGDLSVYWYQQSLDQGLQFLIQYYNGEERAKGNILERFSAQQFPDLHSELNLSSLELGDSALYFCASSVGGTGYGRTEAFFGQGTRLTVV.

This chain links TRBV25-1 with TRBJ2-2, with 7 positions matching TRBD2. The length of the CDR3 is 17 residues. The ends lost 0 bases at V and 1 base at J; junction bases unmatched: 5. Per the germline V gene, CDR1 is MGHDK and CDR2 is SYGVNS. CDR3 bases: TGTGCCAGCAGTGAATATTTTGGCGGGAGGAACACCGGGGAGCTGTTTTTT. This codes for CASSEYFGGRNTGELFF.

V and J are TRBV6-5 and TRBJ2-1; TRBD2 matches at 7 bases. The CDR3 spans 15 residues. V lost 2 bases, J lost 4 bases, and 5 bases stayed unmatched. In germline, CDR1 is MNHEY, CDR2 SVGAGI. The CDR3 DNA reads TGTGCCAGCAGTTACGGCGGGGGTCAATACAATGAGCAGTTCTTC. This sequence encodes CASSYGGGQYNEQFF.

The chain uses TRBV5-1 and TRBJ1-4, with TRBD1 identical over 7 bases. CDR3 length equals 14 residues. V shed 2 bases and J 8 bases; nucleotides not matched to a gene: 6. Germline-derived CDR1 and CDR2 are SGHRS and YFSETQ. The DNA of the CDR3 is TGCGCCAGCAGCTTACAGGGACAGCGGGAAAAACTGTTTTTT. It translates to CASSLQGQREKLFF.

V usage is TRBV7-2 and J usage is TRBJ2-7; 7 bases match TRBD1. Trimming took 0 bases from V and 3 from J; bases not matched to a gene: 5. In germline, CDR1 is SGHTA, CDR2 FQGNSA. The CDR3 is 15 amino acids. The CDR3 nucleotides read TGTGCCAGCAGCTTAGCGTTGTCAGGGGGCTACGAGCAGTACTTC. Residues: CASSLALSGGYEQYF.

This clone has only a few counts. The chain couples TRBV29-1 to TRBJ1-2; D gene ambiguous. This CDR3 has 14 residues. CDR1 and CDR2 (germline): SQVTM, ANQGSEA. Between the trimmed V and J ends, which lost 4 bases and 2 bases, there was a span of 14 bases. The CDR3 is CSVGGMRENYGYTF. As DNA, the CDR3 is TGCAGCGTTGGAGGAATGAGGGAAAACTATGGCTACACCTTC.

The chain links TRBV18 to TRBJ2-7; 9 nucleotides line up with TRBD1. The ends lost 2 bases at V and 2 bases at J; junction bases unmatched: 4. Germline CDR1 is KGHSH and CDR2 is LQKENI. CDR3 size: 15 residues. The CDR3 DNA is TGTGCCAGCTCACCAAGCACAGGGGGCGCCTACGAGCAGTACTTC. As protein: CASSPSTGGAYEQYF.

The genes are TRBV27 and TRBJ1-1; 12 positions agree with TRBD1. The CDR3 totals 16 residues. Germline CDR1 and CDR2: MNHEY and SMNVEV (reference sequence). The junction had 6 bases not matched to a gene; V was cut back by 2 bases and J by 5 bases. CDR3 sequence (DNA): TGTGCCAGCAGTTTAGAGGGACAGGGGGCGAAGACTGAAGCTTTCTTT. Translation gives CASSLEGQGAKTEAFF.

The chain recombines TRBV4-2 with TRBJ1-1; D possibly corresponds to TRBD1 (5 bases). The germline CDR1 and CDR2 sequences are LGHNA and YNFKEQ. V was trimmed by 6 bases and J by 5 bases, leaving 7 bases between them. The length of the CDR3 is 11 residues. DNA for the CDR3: TGTGCCAGCAGGGGGGGGACTGAAGCTTTCTTT. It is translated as CASRGGTEAFF.

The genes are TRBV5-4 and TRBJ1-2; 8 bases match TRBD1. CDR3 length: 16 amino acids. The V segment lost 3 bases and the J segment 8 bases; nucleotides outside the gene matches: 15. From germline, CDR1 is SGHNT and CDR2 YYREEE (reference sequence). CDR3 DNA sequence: TGTGCCAGCAGCTCTGTCACAGGGGGAGGGCTGGGGGGCTACACCTTC. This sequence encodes CASSSVTGGGLGGYTF. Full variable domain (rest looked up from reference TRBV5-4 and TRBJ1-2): ETGVTQSPTHLIKTRGQQVTLRCSSQSGHNTVSWYQQALGQGPQFIFQYYREEENGRGNFPPRFSGLQFPNYSSELNVNALELDDSALYLCASSSVTGGGLGGYTFGSGTRLTVV.

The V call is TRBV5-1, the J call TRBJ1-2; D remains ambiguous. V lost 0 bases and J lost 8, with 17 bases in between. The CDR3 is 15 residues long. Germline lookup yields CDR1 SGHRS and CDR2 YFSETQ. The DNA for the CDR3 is TGCGCCAGCAGCTTGGAGTCCGGCGAGAGGTTCGGCTACACCTTC. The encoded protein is CASSLESGERFGYTF. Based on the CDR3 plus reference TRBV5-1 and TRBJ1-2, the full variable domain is KAGVTQTPRYLIKTRGQQVTLSCSPISGHRSVSWYQQTPGQGLQFLFEYFSETQRNKGNFPGRFSGRQFSNSRSEMNVSTLELGDSALYLCASSLESGERFGYTFGSGTRLTVV.

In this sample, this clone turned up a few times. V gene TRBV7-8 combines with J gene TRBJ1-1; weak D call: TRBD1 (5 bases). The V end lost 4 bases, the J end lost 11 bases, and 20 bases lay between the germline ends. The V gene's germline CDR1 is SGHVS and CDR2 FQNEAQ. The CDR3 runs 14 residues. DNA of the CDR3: TGTGCCAGCAGCTCGATCAAGGGGTTAAGTTTGGCTTTCTTT. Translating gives CASSSIKGLSLAFF.

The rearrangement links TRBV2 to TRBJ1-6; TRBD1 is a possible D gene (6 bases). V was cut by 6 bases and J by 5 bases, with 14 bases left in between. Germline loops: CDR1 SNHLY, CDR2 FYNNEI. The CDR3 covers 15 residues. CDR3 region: CASSTGQTDNSPLHF. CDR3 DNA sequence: TGTGCCAGCAGCACGGGACAAACCGATAATTCACCCCTCCACTTT.

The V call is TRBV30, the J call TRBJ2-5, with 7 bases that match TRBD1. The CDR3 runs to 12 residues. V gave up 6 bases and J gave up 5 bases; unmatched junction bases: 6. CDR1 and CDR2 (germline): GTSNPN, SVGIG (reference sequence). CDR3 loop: CACDRVRETQYF. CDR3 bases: TGTGCCTGCGACAGGGTGAGGGAGACCCAGTACTTC.

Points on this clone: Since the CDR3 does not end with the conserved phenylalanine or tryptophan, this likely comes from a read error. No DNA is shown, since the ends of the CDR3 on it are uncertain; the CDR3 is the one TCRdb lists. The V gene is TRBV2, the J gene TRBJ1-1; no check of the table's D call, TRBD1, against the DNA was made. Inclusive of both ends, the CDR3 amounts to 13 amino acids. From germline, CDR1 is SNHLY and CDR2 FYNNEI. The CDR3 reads CASSAVGTGIPKY.

CDR3: CASSATRQGNTEAFF. In DNA, the CDR3 is TGCGCCAGCAGCGCTACTAGACAGGGGAACACTGAAGCTTTCTTT. This chain links TRBV5-1 with TRBJ1-1; 7 nucleotides agree with TRBD1. This CDR3 contains 15 residues. Germline CDR1 SGHRS, CDR2 YFSETQ. J was trimmed by 1 base and V by 4 bases; bases with no gene match: 7.

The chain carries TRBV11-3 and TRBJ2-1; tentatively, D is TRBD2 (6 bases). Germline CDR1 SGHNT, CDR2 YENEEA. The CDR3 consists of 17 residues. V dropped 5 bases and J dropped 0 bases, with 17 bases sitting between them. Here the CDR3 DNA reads TGTGCCAGCAGCCCAGGCATCGGGGGACTCTCCTACAATGAGCAGTTCTTC. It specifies CASSPGIGGLSYNEQFF.